This entry lists 24 T cell receptor beta chains sequenced from one sample in a study of shared clonotypes between healthy human individuals (dated by TCRdb to 2019 to 2021). The receptor library was made with the immunoSEQ multiplex PCR assay. TCRdb took over this immuneACCESS table, retaining in-frame rearrangements with V and J assigned. Such tables are incomplete; in checked studies, under half of the missing clones stem from an unresolved V gene, and the remainder is unexplained. Counted in this sample were approximately 980,000 clones; about three quarters of them appeared once. Of the sample, roughly 1.5% falls within the top ten clones. Material for sequencing was memory CD4+ T cells sorted from blood. The cell subset or site label, as the study defines it: CD45RA-negative fraction. All receptors come from a man between 18 and 35 years old in good health.

CDR3: CASSPQLGGALGYTF. CDR3 DNA sequence: TGTGCCAGTAGTCCCCAATTGGGGGGGGCACTTGGCTACACCTTC. The chain uses TRBV19 and TRBJ1-2, with a possible D match to TRBD1 (6 bases). Trimming removed 5 bases from V and 7 bases from J, with 20 bases in between. CDR3 size: 15 residues. In germline, CDR1 is LNHDA, CDR2 SQIVND (reference sequence).

This clone was detected only once. The CDR3 DNA sequence: TGTGCCAGCAGCCCGTCGTTCGGGAGGGCCGACTATGAGCAGTTCTTC. Protein sequence: CASSPSFGRADYEQFF. This chain uses TRBV7-2 with TRBJ2-1; 8 bases line up with TRBD2. Germline CDR1 and CDR2: SGHTA and FQGNSA. The J segment lost 8 bases and the V segment lost 5 bases, leaving 14 bases of the junction unmatched. CDR3 length: 16 amino acids.

This clone has more than one count but fewer than ten. This chain uses TRBV2 with TRBJ2-2; TRBD1 is a possible D gene (6 bases). Trimming shortened V by 7 bases and J by 3 bases, and 12 bases separated the two germline ends. The CDR3 loop spans 14 amino acids. The V gene's germline CDR1 is SNHLY and CDR2 FYNNEI. CDR3 coding DNA: TGTGCCAGCAACGAGCAGGGGCACACCGGGGAGCTGTTTTTT. Protein sequence: CASNEQGHTGELFF.

This clone has just a few counts. The rearrangement links TRBV6-5 to TRBJ1-6; 8 bases align to TRBD1. The ends lost 6 bases at V and 6 bases at J; junction bases unmatched: 4. The CDR3 has 14 residues. CDR1 and CDR2 (germline): MNHEY, SVGAGI. The CDR3 sequence: CASSLTGVNSPLHF. In DNA, the CDR3 is TGTGCCAGCAGCCTGACAGGGGTTAATTCACCCCTCCACTTT.

This chain links TRBV10-3 with TRBJ2-6, with TRBD2 matching over 8 bases. The CDR3 spans 18 residues. The germline V gene encodes CDR1 ENHRY and CDR2 SYGVKD. V trimming: 10 bases; J trimming: 2 bases; junction bases outside the gene matches: 16. The CDR3 DNA reads as TGTGCCACCTTACCCCAATCAGCGGGAGTTCCTGGGGCCAACGTCCTGACTTTC. This encodes CATLPQSAGVPGANVLTF.

This rearrangement joins TRBV19 to TRBJ2-5, with 8 bases identical to TRBD2. The V segment lost 3 bases and the J segment 4 bases; nucleotides outside the gene matches: 10. The CDR3 length is 16 residues. Germline V gives CDR1 LNHDA, CDR2 SQIVND (reference sequence). The CDR3 sequence: CASSIGGTRIRETQYF. In DNA, the CDR3 is TGTGCCAGTAGTATTGGCGGGACTAGGATCCGAGAGACCCAGTACTTC.

The chain couples TRBV4-3 to TRBJ2-1, with D possibly being TRBD1 or TRBD2 (5 bases each). Between the trimmed V and J ends, which lost 8 bases and 8 bases, there was a span of 22 bases. The CDR3 totals 15 residues. Germline-derived CDR1 and CDR2 are LGHNA and YSLEER. CDR3 bases: TGCGCCAGCGCCTCAGCCGGGACGACGATCCATGAGCAGTTCTTC. Protein product: CASASAGTTIHEQFF.

A note on this clone: Other DNA sequences from this sample encode an identical CDR3 as well. The chain recombines TRBV5-1 with TRBJ2-3; 10 bases fit TRBD2. Germline assignment: CDR1 SGHRS and CDR2 YFSETQ. With V trimmed by 3 bases and J by 2 bases, 6 bases remained unmatched. The CDR3 consists of 16 residues. The CDR3, as DNA: TGCGCCAGCAGCTCGAGGACTAGCGGAGACACAGATACGCAGTATTTT. This sequence encodes CASSSRTSGDTDTQYF.

The chain links TRBV4-3 to TRBJ2-7; D is unclear. The CDR3 sequence is 13 residues long. Germline CDR1 and CDR2: LGHNA and YSLEER. V was pared by 1 base and J by 3 bases, with 7 bases between. CDR3 amino acids: CASSQGTYYEQYF. The CDR3 DNA follows: TGCGCCAGCAGCCAAGGGACCTACTACGAGCAGTACTTC.

The chain has TRBV10-3 and TRBJ2-5; TRBD1 agrees at 11 bases. The V segment lost 1 base and the J segment 1 base; nucleotides outside the gene matches: 8. The CDR3 consists of 18 residues. The germline V gene has CDR1 ENHRY and CDR2 SYGVKD. This CDR3 is CAISELAWGTGGQETQYF. The CDR3 nucleotides are TGTGCCATCAGTGAGTTGGCGTGGGGGACAGGGGGCCAAGAGACCCAGTACTTC.

This clone has only a few counts. In the same sample, other DNA sequences code for this CDR3. The chain joins TRBV9 to TRBJ2-5; 8 bases are a match to TRBD2. Germline trimming cut 0 bases from V and 1 base from J; bases unmatched to any gene: 5. The CDR3 covers 16 residues. In germline, CDR1 is SGDLS, CDR2 YYNGEE. DNA for the CDR3: TGTGCCAGCAGCGTAGGGCCGGGAGGGGGCCAAGAGACCCAGTACTTC. Protein sequence: CASSVGPGGGQETQYF.

This clone was seen just once. The CDR3 region is CASSTRDRGFSYEQYF. DNA of the CDR3: TGTGCCAGCAGCACTAGGGACAGGGGGTTCTCCTACGAGCAGTACTTC. The V and J genes are TRBV7-2 and TRBJ2-7; 11 bases fit TRBD1. The CDR3 spans 16 residues. The germline gives CDR1 SGHTA, CDR2 FQGNSA. The J segment lost 0 bases and the V segment lost 5 bases, leaving 6 bases of the junction unmatched.

The chain combines TRBV2 with TRBJ2-5; D gene uncertain. CDR3 length: 15 amino acids. The germline gives CDR1 SNHLY, CDR2 FYNNEI. Trimming took 4 bases from V and 5 from J, leaving 17 bases between them. CDR3 region: CASSARPNPGETQYF. The CDR3 DNA follows: TGTGCCAGCAGTGCCCGACCCAACCCTGGGGAGACCCAGTACTTC.

The CDR3 region has the DNA TGTGCCAGCAGCCCTCCGCTCTACAAGAGCCAGGGGAACGAGCAGTACTTC. Residues: CASSPPLYKSQGNEQYF. The rearrangement joins TRBV13 to TRBJ2-7, with D possibly TRBD1 on 6 matching bases. V lost 5 bases, J lost 5 bases, and 25 bases lay in between. The CDR3 is 17 amino acids. Germline V gene sequence: CDR1 PRHDT, CDR2 FYEKMQ (reference sequence).

In regard to this clone: Distinct nucleotide sequences in the sample also encode this CDR3. The chain links TRBV27 to TRBJ2-3, with D hard to call. With 4 bases removed from V and 1 base from J, the gap between germline ends came to 6 bases. The CDR3 consists of 13 residues. Per the germline V gene, CDR1 is MNHEY and CDR2 is SMNVEV (reference sequence). CDR3: CASSSGRTDTQYF. CDR3 DNA: TGTGCCAGCAGTTCGGGCCGCACAGATACGCAGTATTTT.

This chain joins TRBV7-9 and TRBJ2-1, with D perhaps TRBD1 or TRBD2 (5 bases each). Germline V gives CDR1 SEHNR, CDR2 FQNEAQ (reference sequence). There are 14 residues in the CDR3. V dropped 10 bases and J dropped 6 bases, with 19 bases sitting between them. The CDR3: CATDSRDGPNEQFF. The CDR3 DNA follows: TGTGCCACCGATTCCAGGGACGGGCCCAATGAGCAGTTCTTC.

V usage is TRBV21-1 and J usage is TRBJ2-7; TRBD2, the D gene given by the table, was not confirmed from the DNA. TRBV21-1 is a pseudogene. The CDR3 length is 13 residues. CDR3 DNA: TGTGCCAGCAGCAAAGTGGCGGGGAAGGAGCAGTACTTC. Translated: CASSKVAGKEQYF.

The chain recombines TRBV11-3 with TRBJ1-5; 9 bases map to TRBD1. This CDR3 has 14 amino acids. Per the germline V gene, CDR1 is SGHNT and CDR2 is YENEEA. The V and J ends lost 3 bases and 7 bases, in that order; junction bases with no gene match: 4. The chain's CDR3 is CASSFRTGEQPQHF. The DNA for the CDR3 is TGTGCCAGCAGCTTCCGGACAGGGGAACAGCCCCAGCATTTT.

The V and J genes are TRBV5-1 and TRBJ1-1, with TRBD1 matching over 9 bases. Per the germline V gene, CDR1 is SGHRS and CDR2 is YFSETQ. The junction had 4 bases not matched to a gene; V was cut back by 6 bases and J by 4 bases. There are 13 residues in the CDR3. CDR3 DNA sequence: TGCGCCAGCACATCGACAGGGGGCACTGAAGCTTTCTTT. It encodes CASTSTGGTEAFF. The full variable domain, rest sourced from reference TRBV5-1 and TRBJ1-1, is KAGVTQTPRYLIKTRGQQVTLSCSPISGHRSVSWYQQTPGQGLQFLFEYFSETQRNKGNFPGRFSGRQFSNSRSEMNVSTLELGDSALYLCASTSTGGTEAFFGQGTRLTVV.

The chain recombines TRBV5-1 with TRBJ2-5, with 9 bases that match TRBD1. This CDR3 comprises 15 residues. The V gene's germline CDR1 is SGHRS and CDR2 YFSETQ. The V and J ends lost 3 bases and 4 bases, in that order; junction bases with no gene match: 7. The CDR3 bases are TGCGCCAGCAGCTCCGGGACAGGGAATAGAGAGACCCAGTACTTC. This encodes CASSSGTGNRETQYF.

This clone was counted ten times or more. The same CDR3 also results from other DNA sequences found in this sample. V is TRBV6-1 and J is TRBJ2-7; D is unclear. The ends were cut back, 5 bases at V and 0 bases at J, with 8 bases in the middle. CDR1 is MNHNS, CDR2 SASEGT, per germline. The CDR3 runs 13 residues. The CDR3 loop reads CASSPGSSYEQYF. CDR3 DNA: TGTGCCAGCAGTCCGGGCAGCTCCTACGAGCAGTACTTC.

The rearrangement uses TRBV19 and TRBJ2-7, with D unresolved. This CDR3 is built from 14 residues. CDR1 and CDR2 from the germline V gene are LNHDA and SQIVND (reference sequence). Trimming removed 4 bases from V and 2 bases from J, with 12 bases in between. CDR3 in DNA: TGTGCCAGTAGTAGTGGGCAGAGCCCCTACGAGCAGTACTTC. Encoded protein: CASSSGQSPYEQYF.

The chain links TRBV7-9 to TRBJ2-7, with 7 bases identical to TRBD1. This CDR3 spans 14 amino acids. The germline CDR1 and CDR2 sequences are SEHNR and FQNEAQ (reference sequence). V gave up 5 bases and J gave up 4 bases; unmatched junction bases: 8. In DNA form, the CDR3 reads TGTGCCAGCAGCCCCGGGACAGCAATTTACGAGCAGTACTTC. It encodes CASSPGTAIYEQYF. Complete variable domain (other parts from reference TRBV7-9 and TRBJ2-7): DTGVSQNPRHKITKRGQNVTFRCDPISEHNRLYWYRQTLGQGPEFLTYFQNEAQLEKSRLLSDRFSAERPKGSFSTLEIQRTEQGDSAMYLCASSPGTAIYEQYFGPGTRLTVT.

This clone showed up many times. This rearrangement joins TRBV11-2 to TRBJ2-7; 11 nucleotides match TRBD2. Germline values: CDR1 SGHAT, CDR2 FQNNGV. The CDR3 is 15 residues long. Trimming removed 3 bases from V and 1 base from J; junction bases left unmatched: 2. The CDR3, as DNA: TGTGCCAGCAGCTTCACTAGCGGGAGTTCCTACGAGCAGTACTTC. Protein: CASSFTSGSSYEQYF. Complete variable domain (other parts from reference TRBV11-2 and TRBJ2-7): EAGVAQSPRYKIIEKRQSVAFWCNPISGHATLYWYQQILGQGPKLLIQFQNNGVVDDSQLPKDRFSAERLKGVDSTLKIQPAKLEDSAVYLCASSFTSGSSYEQYFGPGTRLTVT.